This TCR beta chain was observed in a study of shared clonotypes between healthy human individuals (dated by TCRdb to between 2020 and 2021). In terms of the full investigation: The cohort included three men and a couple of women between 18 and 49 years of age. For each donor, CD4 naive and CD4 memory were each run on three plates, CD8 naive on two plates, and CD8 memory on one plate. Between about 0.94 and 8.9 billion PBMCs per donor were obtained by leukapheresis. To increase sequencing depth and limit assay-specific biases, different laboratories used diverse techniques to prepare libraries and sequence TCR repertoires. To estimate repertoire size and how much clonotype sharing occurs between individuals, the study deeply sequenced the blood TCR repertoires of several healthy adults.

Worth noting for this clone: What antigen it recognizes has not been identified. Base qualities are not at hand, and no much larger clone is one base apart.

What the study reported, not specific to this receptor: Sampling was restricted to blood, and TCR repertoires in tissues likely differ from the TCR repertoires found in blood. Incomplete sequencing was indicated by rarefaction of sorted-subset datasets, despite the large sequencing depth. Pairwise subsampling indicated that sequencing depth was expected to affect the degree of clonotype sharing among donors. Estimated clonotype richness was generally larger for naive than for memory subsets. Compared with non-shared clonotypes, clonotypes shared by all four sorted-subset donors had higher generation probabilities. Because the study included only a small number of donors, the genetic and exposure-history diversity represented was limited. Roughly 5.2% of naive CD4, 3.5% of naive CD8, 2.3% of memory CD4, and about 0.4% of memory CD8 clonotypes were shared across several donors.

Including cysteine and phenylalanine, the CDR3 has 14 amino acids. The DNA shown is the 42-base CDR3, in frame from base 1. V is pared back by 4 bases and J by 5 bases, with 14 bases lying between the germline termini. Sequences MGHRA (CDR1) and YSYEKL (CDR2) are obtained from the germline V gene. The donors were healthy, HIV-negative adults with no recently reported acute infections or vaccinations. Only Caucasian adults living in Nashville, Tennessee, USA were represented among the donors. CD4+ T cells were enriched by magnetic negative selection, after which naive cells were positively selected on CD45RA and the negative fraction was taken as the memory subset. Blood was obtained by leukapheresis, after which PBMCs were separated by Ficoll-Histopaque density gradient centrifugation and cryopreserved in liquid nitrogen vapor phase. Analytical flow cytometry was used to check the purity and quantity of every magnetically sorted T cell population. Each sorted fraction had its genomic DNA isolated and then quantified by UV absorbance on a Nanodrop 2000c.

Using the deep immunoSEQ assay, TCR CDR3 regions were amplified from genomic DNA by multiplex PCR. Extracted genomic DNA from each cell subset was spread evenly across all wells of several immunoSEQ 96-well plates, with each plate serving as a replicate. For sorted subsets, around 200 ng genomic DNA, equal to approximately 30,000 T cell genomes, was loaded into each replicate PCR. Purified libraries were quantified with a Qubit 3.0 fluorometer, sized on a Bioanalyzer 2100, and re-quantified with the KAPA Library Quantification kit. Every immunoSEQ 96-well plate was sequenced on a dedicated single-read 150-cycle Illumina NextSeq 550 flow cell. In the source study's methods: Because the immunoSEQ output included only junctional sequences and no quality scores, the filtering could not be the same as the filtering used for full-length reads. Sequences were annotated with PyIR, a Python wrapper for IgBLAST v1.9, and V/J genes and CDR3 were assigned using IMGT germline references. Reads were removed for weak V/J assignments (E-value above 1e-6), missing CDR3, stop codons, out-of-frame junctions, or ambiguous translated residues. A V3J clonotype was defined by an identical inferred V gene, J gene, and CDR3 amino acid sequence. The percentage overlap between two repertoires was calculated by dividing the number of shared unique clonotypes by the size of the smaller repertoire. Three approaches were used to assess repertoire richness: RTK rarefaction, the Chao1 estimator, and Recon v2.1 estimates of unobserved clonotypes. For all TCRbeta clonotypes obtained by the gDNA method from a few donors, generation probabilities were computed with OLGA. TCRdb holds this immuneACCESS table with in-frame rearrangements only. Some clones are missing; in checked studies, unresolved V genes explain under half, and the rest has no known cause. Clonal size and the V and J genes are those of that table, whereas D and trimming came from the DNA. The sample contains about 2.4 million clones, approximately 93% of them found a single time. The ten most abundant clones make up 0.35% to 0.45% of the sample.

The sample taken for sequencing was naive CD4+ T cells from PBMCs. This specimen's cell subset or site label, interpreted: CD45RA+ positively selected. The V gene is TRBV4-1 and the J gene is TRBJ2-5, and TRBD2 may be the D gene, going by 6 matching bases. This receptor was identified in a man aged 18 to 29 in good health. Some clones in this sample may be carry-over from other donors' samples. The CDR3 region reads CASSPSGRMETQYF. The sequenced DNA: TGCGCCAGCAGCCCGTCGGGGAGGATGGAGACCCAGTACTTC.